The 12 T cell receptor beta chains below were found in one sample sequenced in a study of molecular identifiers for immune sequencing clone quantification. From the PCR reads, TCRdb called clonotypes with MiXCR, one entry per CDR3 protein. This table holds more than 450,000 distinct CDR3 sequences, around 23% found once. Material: naive CD8+ T cells from blood, with Jurkat cell RNA spiked in. The subset was: FACS-sorted CD8+CD4-CCR7+CD45RA+ naive T cells. All receptors derive from a human donor in good health. Some libraries in this study had Jurkat cell RNA spiked in.

This clonotype was seen at least ten times. At one boundary the junction diverges from the germline segment, which might be a read error. The V call is TRBV7-7, the J call TRBJ2-5, with 8 nucleotides matching TRBD1. The CDR3 is 15 residues long. Germline-derived CDR1 and CDR2 are SSHAT and FNYEAQ (reference sequence). The CDR3 region is CASSLETGVQETQYF. The DNA for the CDR3 is TGTGCTAGCAGCTTAGAGACAGGGGTCCAAGAGACCCAGTACTTC. Full variable domain (remainder filled in from reference TRBV7-7 and TRBJ2-5): GAGVSQSPRYKVTKRGQDVTLRCDPISSHATLYWYQQALGQGPEFLTYFNYEAQPDKSGLPSDRFSAERPEGSISTLTIQRTEQRDSAMYRCASSLETGVQETQYFGPGTRLLVL.

V usage is TRBV6-6 and J usage is TRBJ1-2, with a tentative D call TRBD1 (5 bases). V shed 4 bases and J shed 7 bases, with 16 bases lying between them. The CDR3 is 14 residues long. The germline V gene encodes CDR1 MNHNY and CDR2 SVGAGI (reference sequence). The CDR3 sequence is CASSSSTGDRGYTF. The CDR3 nucleotides read TGTGCCAGCAGTTCCTCGACCGGGGACCGTGGCTACACCTTC.

The chain is built from TRBV5-1 and TRBJ2-2; 8 nucleotides match TRBD2. CDR1 and CDR2 (germline): SGHRS, YFSETQ. The junction had 7 bases not matched to a gene; V was cut back by 0 bases and J by 3 bases. The CDR3 runs to 17 residues. CDR3 sequence reads: CASSLGPTSEDTGELFF. For the CDR3, the DNA is TGCGCCAGCAGCTTGGGTCCGACTAGCGAGGACACCGGGGAGCTGTTTTTT.

V is TRBV7-9 and J is TRBJ2-5, with TRBD2 matching over 8 bases. This CDR3 is 15 amino acids long. V trimming: 4 bases; J trimming: 3 bases; junction bases outside the gene matches: 7. The V gene's germline CDR1 is SEHNR and CDR2 FQNEAQ (reference sequence). This CDR3 is CASSYPPGLEETQYF. The CDR3 DNA is TGTGCCAGCAGCTACCCACCGGGACTAGAAGAGACCCAGTACTTC.

Ten or more counts support this clonotype. The DNA of the CDR3 is TGTGCCAGCAGCTTCCGACAGAACAATGAGCAGTTCTTC. Amino acids: CASSFRQNNEQFF. The gene calls are TRBV7-3 and TRBJ2-1; D is possibly TRBD1 (5 bases). V lost 3 bases to trimming and J lost 5 bases, with 8 bases between them. From germline, CDR1 is SGHTA and CDR2 FQGTGA. This CDR3 spans 13 amino acids.

The chain carries TRBV9 and TRBJ1-4; 7 bases map to TRBD1. Trimming cost V 0 bases and J 10 bases; bases outside gene matches: 9. The CDR3 loop spans 15 amino acids. Per the germline V gene, CDR1 is SGDLS and CDR2 is YYNGEE. The CDR3 region has the DNA TGTGCCAGCAGCGTAGAAGGGGGCTTAGGTGGAAAACTGTTTTTT. Translation gives CASSVEGGLGGKLFF.

The sample holds many counts of this clonotype. The chain is built from TRBV6-5 and TRBJ1-1, with D perhaps TRBD1 (6 bases). The CDR3 runs to 12 residues. V lost 6 bases to trimming and J lost 4 bases, with 9 bases between them. Germline CDR1 MNHEY, CDR2 SVGAGI. This chain's CDR3 is CASRQQGTEAFF. CDR3 DNA sequence: TGTGCCAGCAGGCAACAGGGCACTGAAGCTTTCTTT.

This clonotype has just a few counts. V and J are TRBV19 and TRBJ2-7, with 7 bases identical to TRBD2. The CDR3 has 15 amino acids. Germline CDR1 and CDR2: LNHDA and SQIVND (reference sequence). V trimming: 1 base; J trimming: 5 bases; junction bases outside the gene matches: 8. The CDR3 region has the DNA TGTGCCAGTAGTATAGCTGGACTAGTTTCGGACGAGCAGTACTTC. Protein sequence: CASSIAGLVSDEQYF.

Concerning this clonotype itself: A read error is possible here, since a much larger clone lies one base away. The chain combines TRBV6-6 with TRBJ2-3; 10 positions match TRBD2. V shed 8 bases and J 2 bases; nucleotides not matched to a gene: 10. From germline, CDR1 is MNHNY and CDR2 SVGAGI (reference sequence). The CDR3 sequence is 16 residues long. In nucleotides, the CDR3 is TGTGCCAGCGGTAACCCGGGACTAGCGATCACAGATACGCAGTATTTT. This translates into CASGNPGLAITDTQYF.

This chain connects TRBV19 to TRBJ2-1; a weak D match, TRBD2 (6 bases). This CDR3 contains 14 residues. With 5 bases removed from V and 3 bases from J, the gap between germline ends came to 11 bases. Germline CDR1 and CDR2: LNHDA and SQIVND (reference sequence). The CDR3 nucleotides read TGTGCCAGTAGTGTCATGGGACTCTACAATGAGCAGTTCTTC. It yields the protein CASSVMGLYNEQFF.

The sample holds a few counts of this clonotype. The chain is built from TRBV9 and TRBJ2-3; perhaps TRBD1 as D (5 bases). This CDR3 spans 15 amino acids. V lost 1 base and J lost 1, with 10 bases in between. The germline V gene has CDR1 SGDLS and CDR2 YYNGEE. The DNA of the CDR3 is TGTGCCAGCAGCGTATTGGCCAGGGGCACAGATACGCAGTATTTT. This gives the protein CASSVLARGTDTQYF. Together with reference TRBV9 and TRBJ2-3, the CDR3 gives the full variable domain: DSGVTQTPKHLITATGQRVTLRCSPRSGDLSVYWYQQSLDQGLQFLIQYYNGEERAKGNILERFSAQQFPDLHSELNLSSLELGDSALYFCASSVLARGTDTQYFGPGTRLTVL.

This clonotype was counted only a few times. This chain connects TRBV10-3 to TRBJ2-7, with D perhaps TRBD1 or TRBD2 (5 bases each). This CDR3 contains 13 residues. V was shortened by 4 bases and J by 5 bases, with 12 bases between the two germline ends. CDR1 ENHRY and CDR2 SYGVKD come from the germline V gene. The DNA of the CDR3 is TGTGCCATCAGTGGGGGTCAGGGAGACGAGCAGTACTTC. This codes for CAISGGQGDEQYF.